The 22 T cell receptor beta chains below come from one sample, sequenced in a study of OX40 agonist ivuxolimab in advanced cancers. Produced via immunoSEQ multiplex PCR; TCRdb's table is partial and in-frame only. The top ten hold roughly 0.15% of the sample, which has about 100,000 clones, approximately 90% seen once. Here the sequenced sample was CD4+ or CD8+ T cells sorted from blood, taken in a trial of the OX40 agonist ivuxolimab. Receptor source: an adult with an advanced solid tumor such as melanoma, head and neck, liver or kidney cancer.

J is TRBJ1-1 and V is TRBV27, with D perhaps matching TRBD1 (6 bases). This CDR3 is 16 amino acids long. Trimming shortened V by 1 base and J by 6 bases, and 18 bases separated the two germline ends. The V gene's germline CDR1 is MNHEY and CDR2 SMNVEV (reference sequence). The CDR3 DNA reads TGTGCCAGCAGTTTATGGTCAGGGGTCGGCGGCTCTGAAGCTTTCTTT. This codes for CASSLWSGVGGSEAFF.

CDR3 nucleotide sequence: TGTGCCAGCAGTGCGGGGGAGGGACGAAACACCATATATTTT. Translating it yields CASSAGEGRNTIYF. The gene calls are TRBV2 and TRBJ1-3, with D maybe TRBD1 (5 bases). Germline CDR1 is SNHLY and CDR2 is FYNNEI. The V gene lost 4 bases and the J gene lost 5 bases, with 12 bases spanning the gap. The CDR3 is 14 residues long.

This clone was counted between two and nine times. The rearrangement uses TRBV5-1 and TRBJ2-3; TRBD2 aligns across 9 bases. Germline-derived CDR1 and CDR2 are SGHRS and YFSETQ. The CDR3 runs to 15 residues. Unmatched junction bases numbered 5, after V lost 4 bases and J lost 2 bases. The CDR3 sequence is CASSLAGTTTDTQYF. For the CDR3, the DNA is TGCGCCAGCAGCCTAGCGGGGACCACCACAGATACGCAGTATTTT.

V gene TRBV30 combines with J gene TRBJ1-5; no firm D call. The CDR3 sequence is 14 residues long. Deletions cut 1 base from V and 1 base from J, with 8 bases between. The germline V gene encodes CDR1 GTSNPN and CDR2 SVGIG (reference sequence). CDR3 DNA: TGTGCCTGGAGTGAGGCGGGGAGCAATCAGCCCCAGCATTTT. Protein product: CAWSEAGSNQPQHF.

The chain uses TRBV5-6 and TRBJ2-7; 7 nucleotides align to TRBD2. The CDR3 consists of 16 residues. V lost 4 bases to trimming and J lost 0 bases; unmatched junction nucleotides: 10. Per the germline V gene, CDR1 is SGHDT and CDR2 is YYEEEE. The CDR3: CASSVYRLADSYEQYF. As DNA, the CDR3 is TGTGCCAGCAGCGTATATAGGCTAGCGGACTCCTACGAGCAGTACTTC.

This sequence joins TRBV4-2 and TRBJ1-2; weak D call: TRBD1 (5 bases). CDR1 is LGHNA, CDR2 YNFKEQ, per germline. V lost 7 bases, J lost 8 bases, and 26 bases lay in between. The CDR3 totals 16 residues. CDR3 nucleotides: TGTGCCAGCAAACCCTCTGGGGCCCTCGTAGCGGGGGGCTACACCTTC. It encodes CASKPSGALVAGGYTF.

This clone was seen only a few times. The chain has TRBV10-3 and TRBJ1-2; 7 bases map to TRBD1. Trimming at V came to 6 bases and at J to 6 bases, leaving 10 bases not matched to a gene. This CDR3 region has 14 residues. Germline CDR1 is ENHRY and CDR2 is SYGVKD. DNA for the CDR3: TGTGCCATCAGGGGGAGTACAGGGGTTCATGGCTACACCTTC. Protein: CAIRGSTGVHGYTF.

The chain combines TRBV19 with TRBJ2-1; D may be TRBD1 (5 bases). Germline-derived CDR1 and CDR2 are LNHDA and SQIVND (reference sequence). This CDR3 has 18 amino acids. Trimming left V 0 bases short and J 5 bases short, with 20 bases between. CDR3 amino acids: CASSIDRLAGIFHNEQFF. The CDR3, as DNA: TGTGCCAGTAGTATAGATAGGTTGGCAGGGATCTTCCACAATGAGCAGTTCTTC.

V gene TRBV5-1 combines with J gene TRBJ2-7; TRBD2 agrees at 8 bases. This CDR3 is built from 15 residues. V trimming: 4 bases; J trimming: 2 bases; junction bases outside the gene matches: 8. The germline V gene encodes CDR1 SGHRS and CDR2 YFSETQ. CDR3 coding DNA: TGCGCCAGCAGCATAAGCGGGGGATTAGCCTACGAGCAGTACTTC. Translated, it gives CASSISGGLAYEQYF.

The V call is TRBV10-3, the J call TRBJ1-3; no reliable D call. V was trimmed by 3 bases and J by 1 base, leaving 10 bases between them. The CDR3 contains 15 residues. CDR1 and CDR2 (germline): ENHRY, SYGVKD. This chain's CDR3 is CAISEGGFSGNTIYF. For the CDR3, the DNA is TGTGCCATCAGTGAAGGTGGCTTTTCTGGAAACACCATATATTTT.

The V call is TRBV5-1, the J call TRBJ2-1; 9 bases line up with TRBD2. This CDR3 comprises 16 residues. Trimming removed 0 bases from V and 7 bases from J; junction bases left unmatched: 8. Germline-derived CDR1 and CDR2 are SGHRS and YFSETQ. The CDR3 sequence: CASSLGPSGIQNEQFF. The CDR3 nucleotides read TGCGCCAGCAGCTTGGGGCCTAGCGGGATTCAGAATGAGCAGTTCTTC. Full variable domain (missing parts from reference TRBV5-1 and TRBJ2-1): KAGVTQTPRYLIKTRGQQVTLSCSPISGHRSVSWYQQTPGQGLQFLFEYFSETQRNKGNFPGRFSGRQFSNSRSEMNVSTLELGDSALYLCASSLGPSGIQNEQFFGPGTRLTVL.

The chain uses TRBV2 and TRBJ2-7; 10 bases align to TRBD1. Unmatched junction bases numbered 8, after V lost 4 bases and J lost 5 bases. Germline loops: CDR1 SNHLY, CDR2 FYNNEI. The CDR3 spans 15 residues. CDR3 region: CASSAGQGMRDEQYF. Here the CDR3 DNA reads TGTGCCAGCAGTGCGGGACAGGGGATGCGCGACGAGCAGTACTTC.

The V call is TRBV29-1, the J call TRBJ1-3, with a tentative D call TRBD1 (6 bases). Trimming removed 4 bases at V and 4 bases at J, with 11 bases between. This CDR3 region has 13 residues. In germline, CDR1 is SQVTM, CDR2 ANQGSEA. The CDR3 bases are TGCAGCGTTGCAGGGGCGGAGGGAAACACCATATATTTT. Translation: CSVAGAEGNTIYF.

The chain combines TRBV5-1 with TRBJ2-1; the D is unclear. The V gene lost 3 bases and the J gene lost 8 bases, with 12 bases spanning the gap. Per germline, CDR1 SGHRS and CDR2 YFSETQ. The CDR3 is 13 residues long. The CDR3 nucleotides are TGCGCCAGCAGCTACAGACCCCAAGATGAGCAGTTCTTC. Translating gives CASSYRPQDEQFF.

The J gene is TRBJ2-7, the V gene TRBV6-5; 11 bases agree with TRBD2. V gave up 6 bases and J gave up 4 bases; unmatched junction bases: 5. The CDR3 is 14 residues long. The germline V gene has CDR1 MNHEY and CDR2 SVGAGI. The chain's CDR3 is CASRGTSGSYEQYF. In DNA form, the CDR3 reads TGTGCCAGCAGGGGGACTAGCGGATCGTACGAGCAGTACTTC.

The chain couples TRBV5-4 to TRBJ2-1, with TRBD2 matching 8 bases. The J segment lost 3 bases and the V segment lost 0 bases, leaving 2 bases of the junction unmatched. CDR1 and CDR2 from the germline V gene are SGHNT and YYREEE (reference sequence). CDR3 length equals 15 residues. The DNA for the CDR3 is TGTGCCAGCAGCTTGGTTAGCGGGAACTACAATGAGCAGTTCTTC. It encodes CASSLVSGNYNEQFF.

The chain couples TRBV7-6 to TRBJ2-2, with 10 bases matching TRBD2. V was clipped by 1 base and J by 5 bases; unmatched bases: 10. From germline, CDR1 is SGHVS and CDR2 FNYEAQ. The CDR3 is 18 amino acids. DNA for the CDR3: TGTGCCAGCAGCTTAGGACTAGCGGGTCAACTCGTAACCGGGGAGCTGTTTTTT. Translation: CASSLGLAGQLVTGELFF.

This chain joins TRBV27 and TRBJ2-2, with a weak D call TRBD1 (6 bases). Germline CDR1 and CDR2: MNHEY and SMNVEV (reference sequence). This CDR3 is built from 15 residues. The V gene lost 10 bases and the J gene lost 6 bases, with 21 bases spanning the gap. CDR3 loop: CATRNGAGVAGELFF. In DNA, the CDR3 is TGTGCCACGCGAAACGGGGCAGGGGTCGCCGGGGAGCTGTTTTTT.

The chain links TRBV30 to TRBJ2-1, with TRBD2 as a possible D gene (5 bases). Germline loops: CDR1 GTSNPN, CDR2 SVGIG (reference sequence). The CDR3 has 15 amino acids. V lost 0 bases and J 9 bases, leaving 18 bases between the germline ends. The CDR3 sequence is CAWSVQIVRVSEQFF. CDR3 bases: TGTGCCTGGAGTGTACAGATAGTGAGGGTTAGTGAGCAGTTCTTC. Supplemented by reference TRBV30 and TRBJ2-1, the full variable domain reads SQTIHQWPATLVQPVGSPLSLECTVEGTSNPNLYWYRQAAGRGLQLLFYSVGIGQISSEVPQNLSASRPQDRQFILSSKKLLLSDSGFYLCAWSVQIVRVSEQFFGPGTRLTVL.

The rearrangement uses TRBV11-2 and TRBJ2-7; 9 bases fit TRBD1. Trimming at V came to 4 bases and at J to 0 bases, leaving 4 bases not matched to a gene. Per the germline V gene, CDR1 is SGHAT and CDR2 is FQNNGV. The CDR3 is made up of 15 amino acids. The DNA of the CDR3 is TGTGCCAGCAGCTGGGGACAGGGCTCCTCCTACGAGCAGTACTTC. Its protein product is CASSWGQGSSYEQYF.

The chain is built from TRBV6-1 and TRBJ1-2, with a weak D call TRBD1 (5 bases). This CDR3 spans 13 amino acids. Germline V gene lookup returns CDR1 MNHNS and CDR2 SASEGT. The ends were cut back, 8 bases at V and 2 bases at J, with 12 bases in the middle. The chain's CDR3 is CASSRQTNYGYTF. CDR3 coding DNA: TGTGCCAGCTCCAGACAGACCAACTATGGCTACACCTTC.

A remark on this clone: Mismatch with germline at one junction end may stem from a read error. The rearrangement joins TRBV2 to TRBJ2-1; 14 bases are a match to TRBD2. CDR3 length equals 13 residues. The germline V gene has CDR1 SNHLY and CDR2 FYNNEI. The CDR3, as DNA: TGTGCCGGCAGGACTAGCGGGAGGAATGAGCAGTTCTTC. This encodes CAGRTSGRNEQFF. Full variable domain (outside the CDR3, taken from reference TRBV2 and TRBJ2-1): EPEVTQTPSHQVTQMGQEVILRCVPISNHLYFYWYRQILGQKVEFLVSFYNNEISEKSEIFDDQFSVERPDGSNFTLKIRSTKLEDSAMYFCAGRTSGRNEQFFGPGTRLTVL.